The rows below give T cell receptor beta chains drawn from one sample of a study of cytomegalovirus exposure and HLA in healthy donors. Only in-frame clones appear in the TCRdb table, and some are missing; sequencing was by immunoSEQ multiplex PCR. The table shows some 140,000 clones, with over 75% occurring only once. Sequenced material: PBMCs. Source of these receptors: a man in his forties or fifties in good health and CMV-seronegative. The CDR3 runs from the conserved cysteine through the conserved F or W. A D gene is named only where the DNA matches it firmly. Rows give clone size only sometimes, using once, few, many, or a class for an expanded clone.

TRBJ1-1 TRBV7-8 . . TGTGCCAGCAGCTTATTTATGTCGGGGTTAGCTTTCTTT CASSLFMSGLAFF
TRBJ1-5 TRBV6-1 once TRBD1 TGTGCCAGCAGTGAAGGGGCAGGGGGCTTTAGTCAGCCCCAGCATTTT CASSEGAGGFSQPQHF
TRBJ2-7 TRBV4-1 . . TGCGCCAGCAGCCAAGAAGGAGGCGGCGAGCAGTACTTC CASSQEGGGEQYF
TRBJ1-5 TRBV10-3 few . TGTGCCATCAGTGAGTCATTAGGGGTTTTGGGCAATCAGCCCCAGCATTTT CAISESLGVLGNQPQHF
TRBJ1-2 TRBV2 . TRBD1 TGTGCCAGCAGCGAATTAAGGACAGGGAACTATGGCTACACCTTC CASSELRTGNYGYTF
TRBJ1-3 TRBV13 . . TGTGCCAGCAGCCGACAGTTCTCTGGAAACACCATATATTTT CASSRQFSGNTIYF
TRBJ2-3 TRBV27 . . TGTGCCAGCAGTCCCCGACTGATAACTAGCACAGATACGCAGTATTTT CASSPRLITSTDTQYF
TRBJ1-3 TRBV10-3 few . TGTGCCATCAGTGAGAGGGGCTCTGGAAACACCATATATTTT CAISERGSGNTIYF
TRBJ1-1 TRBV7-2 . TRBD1 TGTGCCAGCAGTTTGGACAGGGTGGTCACTGAAGCTTTCTTT CASSLDRVVTEAFF
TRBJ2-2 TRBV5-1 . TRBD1 TGCGCCAGCAGCCCGGGACAGAGAACAAACACCGGGGAGCTGTTTTTT CASSPGQRTNTGELFF
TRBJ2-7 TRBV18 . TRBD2 TGTGCCAGCTCACCAGGGACTAGCGGGGCCTACGAGCAGTACTTC CASSPGTSGAYEQYF
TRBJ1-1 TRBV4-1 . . TGCGCCAGCAGCCAACCTTGGACTGGGGCGGGGGGCACTGAAGCTTTCTTT CASSQPWTGAGGTEAFF
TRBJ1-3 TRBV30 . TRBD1 TGTGCCTGGGGACAGGGTCTTTCTGGAAACACCATATATTTT CAWGQGLSGNTIYF
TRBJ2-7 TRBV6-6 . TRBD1 TGTGCCAGCAGCTCTCGGGACAGATCACATTACGAGCAGTACTTC CASSSRDRSHYEQYF
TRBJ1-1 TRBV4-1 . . TGCGCCAGCAGCCAAACCATTGTAAAGGGAGAGGGGAACACTGAAGCTTTCTTT CASSQTIVKGEGNTEAFF
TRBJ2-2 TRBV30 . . TGTGCCTGGAGTGTACAGGGTGCCGGGGAGCTGTTTTTT CAWSVQGAGELFF